One TCR beta chain is described in this entry. This clone was detected a few times. Its antigen specificity is not known. Per-nucleotide qualities are absent, and no much larger clonotype sits a single base away. The sample comes from a study of T cell changes during pregnancy in multiple sclerosis (dated by TCRdb to about 2019). Background for the entire study: The study looked at changes in the T cell repertoire across pregnancy in women with multiple sclerosis.

Library preparation employed the immunoSEQ multiplex PCR assay. The immuneACCESS repertoire file appears here via TCRdb, limited to in-frame rearrangements. These files lack a portion of the clones; in checked studies, under half of the deficit traces to unresolved V genes, and the cause of the others is not known. This sample has 15,000 to 20,000 clones in its table, and approximately 89% of those were observed once. The biggest ten clones account for about 5% of the sample. The germline ends are 12 bases apart after V is trimmed by 1 base and J by 3 bases. The germline V gene yields SGHDN for CDR1 and FVKESK for CDR2. The CDR3 covers 15 residues, taking in both the cysteine and the phenylalanine. Left in the record is the CDR3 DNA by itself, 45 bases read in frame from the first base.

The sample consisted of CD8+ T cells from peripheral blood mononuclear cells, taken after pregnancy. The V and J genes are TRBV14 and TRBJ1-1, and the D gene may be TRBD1, 5 bases matching. The sequence was obtained from a female donor in good health, enrolled as a control in a pregnancy study. The CDR3 here reads CASSQGGGGYTEAFF. DNA sequence: TGTGCCAGCAGCCAAGGGGGTGGGGGGTACACTGAAGCTTTCTTT.